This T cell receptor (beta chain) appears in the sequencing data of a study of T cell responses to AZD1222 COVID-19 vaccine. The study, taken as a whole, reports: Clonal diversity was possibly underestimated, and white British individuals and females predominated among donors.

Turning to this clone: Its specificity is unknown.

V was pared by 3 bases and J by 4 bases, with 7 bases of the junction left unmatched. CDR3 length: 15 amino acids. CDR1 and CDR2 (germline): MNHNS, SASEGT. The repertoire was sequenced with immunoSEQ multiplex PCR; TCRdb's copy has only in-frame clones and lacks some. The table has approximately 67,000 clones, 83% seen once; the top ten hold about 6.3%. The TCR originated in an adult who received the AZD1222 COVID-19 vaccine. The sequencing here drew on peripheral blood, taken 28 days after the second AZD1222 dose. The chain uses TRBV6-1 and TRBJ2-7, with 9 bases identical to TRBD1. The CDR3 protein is CASSDRDRVLYEQYF. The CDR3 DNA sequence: TGTGCCAGCAGTGACCGGGACAGGGTACTATACGAGCAGTACTTC.